This paragraph covers one T cell receptor (beta chain) sequence. Antigen unknown. Sampled while nominally healthy, donors likely had unrecorded immune exposures. These data are taken from a study of cytomegalovirus exposure and HLA in healthy donors. Researchers ran the PCR with 60 Vbeta and 13 Jbeta primers. Profiled with immunoSEQ multiplex PCR; TCRdb holds only in-frame clones, not every one. Among about 140,000 clones, roughly 80% were seen once, and the ten largest hold around 2.5%. Germline CDR1 reads LGHNA; CDR2 reads YNFKEQ. This CDR3 is 16 amino acids long. Trimming removed 0 bases at V and 2 bases at J, with 10 bases between. Study-wide points: There were some public TCRs occurring in many donors, but most TCR sequences were rare.

This sequence originates from a boy under 10 years old in good health and CMV-seronegative. The gene calls are TRBV4-2 and TRBJ1-4; unclear D gene. Material: PBMCs. In DNA form, the CDR3 reads TGTGCCAGCAGCCAAGATAGGAGGAGGACTAATGAAAAACTGTTTTTT. This gives the protein CASSQDRRRTNEKLFF.